A single sample is the source of the 28 T cell receptor beta chains below, sequenced in a study of T cell repertoires in cytomegalovirus infection. TCRdb recomputed calls from the reads with MiXCR, one row per CDR3 protein. The data contain roughly 240,000 distinct CDR3 sequences, roughly 6.5% of them singletons. The sequencing input was PBMCs. The receptors shown here come from a human donor in good health (CMV status not recorded). Some clones in this sample may be carry-over from other donors' samples.

This clonotype was seen a few times. The chain combines TRBV20-1 with TRBJ2-3; D unresolved. V lost 6 bases to trimming and J lost 6 bases, with 10 bases between them. Germline V gene lookup returns CDR1 DFQATT and CDR2 SNEGSKA (reference sequence). The CDR3 has 11 residues. CDR3 sequence reads: CSAFSLDTQYF. The CDR3 nucleotides read TGCAGTGCCTTTAGTTTGGATACGCAGTATTTT.

This clonotype was counted at least ten times. The chain joins TRBV7-9 to TRBJ1-1; a possible D gene is TRBD1 (5 bases). Trimming left V 8 bases short and J 3 bases short, with 7 bases between. The CDR3 loop spans 11 amino acids. CDR1 and CDR2 from the germline V gene are SEHNR and FQNEAQ (reference sequence). The chain's CDR3 is CASDRYTEAFF. CDR3 sequence (DNA): TGTGCCAGCGACAGATACACTGAAGCTTTCTTT.

This clonotype was detected ten times or more. This chain joins TRBV2 and TRBJ2-6; no clear D gene. Germline CDR1 is SNHLY and CDR2 is FYNNEI. V was cut by 4 bases and J by 11 bases, with 9 bases left in between. This CDR3 comprises 12 residues. CDR3 residues: CASSAIRDVLTF. DNA of the CDR3: TGTGCCAGCAGTGCCATAAGGGACGTCCTGACTTTC.

This CDR3 is CSATTAGPASGNTIYF. CDR3 nucleotide sequence: TGCAGTGCGACAACCGCAGGCCCGGCCTCTGGAAACACCATATATTTT. The V gene is TRBV20-1, the J gene TRBJ1-3; D unclear. The CDR3 contains 16 residues. Germline V gene sequence: CDR1 DFQATT, CDR2 SNEGSKA (reference sequence). V was clipped by 6 bases and J by 0 bases, with 18 bases between them.

This clonotype was counted ten times or more. This chain uses TRBV6-5 with TRBJ2-1, with TRBD2 matching over 12 bases. J gave up 0 bases and V 4 bases, and 7 bases lay outside the gene matches. CDR1 is MNHEY and CDR2 is SVGAGI in the germline V gene. This CDR3 has 18 residues. The CDR3 DNA reads as TGTGCCAGCAGTTTGCTAGCGGGGGGGCGGAGCTCCTACAATGAGCAGTTCTTC. Residues: CASSLLAGGRSSYNEQFF.

This clonotype was recorded many times. The chain couples TRBV7-9 to TRBJ2-7, with D perhaps matching TRBD2 (5 bases). The length of the CDR3 is 14 residues. Germline CDR1 reads SEHNR; CDR2 reads FQNEAQ (reference sequence). Trimming took off 6 bases at V and 7 bases at J, with 19 bases between the two ends. In DNA form, the CDR3 reads TGTGCCAGCAGGGGCCCGCCGGGGATGGGGGAGCAGTACTTC. This translates into CASRGPPGMGEQYF.

This clonotype was picked up many times. The chain has TRBV7-2 and TRBJ2-3, with 7 bases that match TRBD1. The CDR3 covers 17 residues. The V gene's germline CDR1 is SGHTA and CDR2 FQGNSA. The ends lost 5 bases at V and 2 bases at J; junction bases unmatched: 13. DNA for the CDR3: TGTGCCAGCAGCCTTACCATCCGACAGGGTCTCACAGATACGCAGTATTTT. It specifies CASSLTIRQGLTDTQYF. Using reference TRBV7-2 and TRBJ2-3 for the parts outside the CDR3, the full variable domain is GAGVSQSPSNKVTEKGKDVELRCDPISGHTALYWYRQSLGQGLEFLIYFQGNSAPDKSGLPSDRFSAERTGGSVSTLTIQRTQQEDSAVYLCASSLTIRQGLTDTQYFGPGTRLTVL.

This sequence joins TRBV5-1 and TRBJ2-7, with a possible D match to TRBD2 (6 bases). The CDR3 sequence is 13 residues long. Germline-derived CDR1 and CDR2 are SGHRS and YFSETQ. Between the trimmed V and J ends, which lost 6 bases and 10 bases, there was a span of 20 bases. CDR3 DNA: TGCGCCAGCACCCCGGGACTGGCTAATATCCAGTACTTC. It is translated as CASTPGLANIQYF.

There are many counts of this clonotype. J is TRBJ1-5 and V is TRBV20-1, with a tentative D call TRBD1 (6 bases). The V gene's germline CDR1 is DFQATT and CDR2 SNEGSKA (reference sequence). The CDR3 is 15 amino acids. V lost 1 base, J lost 10 bases, and 20 bases lay in between. This CDR3 is CSARVLQGGMGPQHF. CDR3 DNA: TGCAGTGCTAGAGTGTTACAGGGAGGTATGGGTCCCCAGCATTTT.

This clonotype was counted ten times or more. The chain is built from TRBV28 and TRBJ2-2; the D gene is possibly TRBD2 (6 bases). This CDR3 comprises 14 residues. V was shortened by 10 bases and J by 0 bases, with 12 bases between the two germline ends. CDR1 and CDR2 from the germline V gene are MDHEN and SYDVKM. The CDR3 DNA sequence: TGTGCCACTCTCGGGGGAGCGAACACCGGGGAGCTGTTTTTT. It translates to CATLGGANTGELFF.

This clonotype showed up many times. This chain uses TRBV28 with TRBJ1-5, with 9 bases lining up with TRBD1. From germline, CDR1 is MDHEN and CDR2 SYDVKM. The CDR3 spans 14 residues. V lost 7 bases, J lost 9 bases, and 10 bases stayed unmatched. As DNA, the CDR3 is TGTGCCAGCAAGACAGGGGGGGAATTTAGGCCCCAGCATTTT. Its protein product is CASKTGGEFRPQHF.

This clonotype showed up many times. This rearrangement joins TRBV6-2 or TRBV6-3 to TRBJ1-1; weak D call: TRBD1 (6 bases). This CDR3 comprises 13 residues. The V gene lost 5 bases and the J gene lost 4 bases, with 11 bases spanning the gap. Germline V CDR1 and CDR2: MNHEY, SVGEGT. CDR3 region: CASSINRVTEAFF. The CDR3 DNA is TGTGCCAGCAGTATCAACAGGGTCACTGAAGCTTTCTTT.

This clonotype was found many times. The V gene is TRBV6-2 or TRBV6-3, the J gene TRBJ1-5, with 7 bases aligning to TRBD1. The V gene end was trimmed by 5 bases and the J gene end by 3 bases; junction bases not matched to a gene: 4. In germline, CDR1 is MNHEY, CDR2 SVGEGT. CDR3 size: 14 residues. The CDR3 DNA reads as TGTGCCAGCAGTCCGACAGGGCCCAATCAGCCCCAGCATTTT. Translation gives CASSPTGPNQPQHF.

This clonotype has more than one count but fewer than ten. The chain is built from TRBV29-1 and TRBJ1-2, with a weak D call TRBD1 (6 bases). CDR1 is SQVTM, CDR2 ANQGSEA, per germline. This CDR3 is 11 amino acids long. V shed 4 bases and J shed 5 bases, with 8 bases lying between them. Here the CDR3 DNA reads TGCAGCGTTGCCAGGGGATATGGCTACACCTTC. The encoded protein is CSVARGYGYTF.

This clonotype was counted between two and nine times. The DNA of the CDR3 is TGTGCCAGCACCTCCCGGGCGTGGTTGCAGTACTTC. Protein product: CASTSRAWLQYF. This chain links TRBV6-2 or TRBV6-3 with TRBJ2-7; D is unresolved. Between the trimmed V and J ends, which lost 7 bases and 9 bases, there was a span of 16 bases. Germline V lookup: CDR1 MNHEY, CDR2 SVGEGT. The CDR3 is 12 residues long.

In its sample, this clonotype was seen many times. This sequence joins TRBV7-2 and TRBJ1-5; D uncertain. From germline, CDR1 is SGHTA and CDR2 FQGNSA. This CDR3 is built from 13 residues. V was clipped by 5 bases and J by 6 bases, with 11 bases between them. The CDR3 DNA reads TGTGCCAGCAGCCCTGGACGGGGTCAGCCCCAGCATTTT. As protein: CASSPGRGQPQHF.

In this sample, this clonotype turned up many times. The chain couples TRBV20-1 to TRBJ2-3, with 12 nucleotides matching TRBD2. J gave up 5 bases and V 5 bases, and 8 bases lay outside the gene matches. Germline lookup yields CDR1 DFQATT and CDR2 SNEGSKA (reference sequence). This CDR3 region has 15 residues. The CDR3 DNA sequence: TGCAGTGCTCGCCGGACTAGCGGGGCTGGAGATACGCAGTATTTT. Amino acid sequence: CSARRTSGAGDTQYF.

The chain recombines TRBV9 with TRBJ2-1, with D possibly TRBD1 on 6 matching bases. This CDR3 spans 14 amino acids. CDR1 and CDR2 from the germline V gene are SGDLS and YYNGEE. Trimming stripped 3 bases from V and 3 bases from J, with 10 bases between. The CDR3 nucleotides are TGTGCCAGCAGCGGGGGACAATTCTACAATGAGCAGTTCTTC. This translates into CASSGGQFYNEQFF.

This clonotype came up many times. The chain is built from TRBV6-5 and TRBJ2-7; 10 bases align to TRBD1. Germline CDR1 is MNHEY and CDR2 is SVGAGI. Trimming removed 6 bases from V and 2 bases from J; junction bases left unmatched: 7. The CDR3 covers 15 residues. In DNA, the CDR3 is TGTGCCAGCAGCCTAGGGACAGGGGTCACCTACGAGCAGTACTTC. Its translation is CASSLGTGVTYEQYF.

In its sample, this clonotype was seen many times. The chain combines TRBV7-2 with TRBJ2-5, with TRBD1 identical over 7 bases. CDR3 length: 15 amino acids. Germline values: CDR1 SGHTA, CDR2 FQGNSA. V shed 0 bases, J shed 4 bases, and the junction held 5 bases outside the gene matches. CDR3 sequence reads: CASSLAARGLETQYF. CDR3 nucleotides: TGTGCCAGCAGCTTAGCTGCCAGGGGGTTAGAGACCCAGTACTTC. The full variable domain, in which reference TRBV7-2 and TRBJ2-5 provide the parts outside the CDR3, is GAGVSQSPSNKVTEKGKDVELRCDPISGHTALYWYRQSLGQGLEFLIYFQGNSAPDKSGLPSDRFSAERTGGSVSTLTIQRTQQEDSAVYLCASSLAARGLETQYFGPGTRLLVL.

In this sample, this clonotype turned up many times. This chain links TRBV5-5 with TRBJ2-1; D possibly corresponds to TRBD1 (6 bases). The CDR3 runs to 14 residues. Germline V gives CDR1 SGHKS, CDR2 YYEKEE (reference sequence). V was shortened by 0 bases and J by 7 bases, with 11 bases between the two germline ends. This CDR3 is CASSLVGTPNEQFF. Written as DNA, the CDR3 is TGTGCCAGCAGCTTGGTCGGGACACCGAATGAGCAGTTCTTC. Supplemented by reference TRBV5-5 and TRBJ2-1, the full variable domain reads DAGVTQSPTHLIKTRGQQVTLRCSPISGHKSVSWYQQVLGQGPQFIFQYYEKEERGRGNFPDRFSARQFPNYSSELNVNALLLGDSALYLCASSLVGTPNEQFFGPGTRLTVL.

This clonotype was seen ten or more times. The rearrangement uses TRBV7-3 and TRBJ2-1; D is uncertain. Trimming took off 3 bases at V and 0 bases at J, with 9 bases between the two ends. Germline loops: CDR1 SGHTA, CDR2 FQGTGA. This CDR3 spans 15 amino acids. The CDR3: CASSFDLSSYNEQFF. The CDR3 DNA is TGTGCCAGCAGCTTTGACCTTAGCTCCTACAATGAGCAGTTCTTC.

This clonotype was found many times. The chain has TRBV6-6 and TRBJ2-7, with 9 nucleotides matching TRBD1. CDR1 and CDR2 (germline): MNHNY, SVGAGI (reference sequence). This CDR3 has 18 residues. V trimming: 6 bases; J trimming: 0 bases; junction bases outside the gene matches: 15. CDR3 DNA: TGTGCCAGCAGCCCTTTCCAATTCCGGGACAGGGACTCCTACGAGCAGTACTTC. Its protein product is CASSPFQFRDRDSYEQYF.

CDR3 DNA: TGTGCCAGTAGTATCCCGACAGGGGACTTTTATGGCTACACCTTC. Protein product: CASSIPTGDFYGYTF. The chain employs TRBV19 and TRBJ1-2; 8 bases align to TRBD1. V was clipped by 3 bases and J by 5 bases; unmatched bases: 8. The V gene's germline CDR1 is LNHDA and CDR2 SQIVND (reference sequence). The CDR3 runs to 15 residues.

This clonotype was detected many times. This chain uses TRBV12-3 or TRBV12-4 with TRBJ2-7; 12 nucleotides match TRBD2. This CDR3 comprises 15 residues. V trimming: 5 bases; J trimming: 3 bases; junction bases outside the gene matches: 5. The CDR3 DNA is TGTGCCAGCAGTCACGGACTAGCGGGGTACTACGAGCAGTACTTC. Amino acid sequence: CASSHGLAGYYEQYF.

This clonotype has just one count. This chain joins TRBV23-1 and TRBJ1-2; 8 nucleotides match TRBD1. TRBV23-1 is assigned to the ORF class and has an uncertain function. The length of the CDR3 is 16 residues. V lost 0 bases to trimming and J lost 2 bases; unmatched junction nucleotides: 5. In DNA form, the CDR3 reads TGCGCCAGCAGTCAATCCGGACAGGGCGACAACTATGGCTACACCTTC. Its protein product is CASSQSGQGDNYGYTF.

This clonotype was seen a handful of times. The chain couples TRBV20-1 to TRBJ2-5; either TRBD1 or TRBD2 may supply D (5 bases each). V was cut by 8 bases and J by 7 bases, with 17 bases left in between. The CDR3 is 12 amino acids. Per the germline V gene, CDR1 is DFQATT and CDR2 is SNEGSKA (reference sequence). This chain's CDR3 is CSPVVVGGTQYF. The CDR3, as DNA: TGCAGTCCGGTCGTAGTTGGGGGGACCCAGTACTTC.

This clonotype was detected only a few times. The chain uses TRBV11-2 and TRBJ2-2, with 7 bases aligning to TRBD2. The ends lost 5 bases at V and 2 bases at J; junction bases unmatched: 11. The CDR3 contains 17 residues. The germline gives CDR1 SGHAT, CDR2 FQNNGV. The CDR3 reads CASSPRRAGRNTGELFF. In nucleotides, the CDR3 is TGTGCCAGCAGCCCCCGCCGAGCGGGACGAAACACCGGGGAGCTGTTTTTT.